Listed below are T cell receptor beta chains from one sample, sequenced in a study of shared clonotypes between healthy human individuals. Assay used: immunoSEQ multiplex PCR; TCRdb lists only in-frame clones, some missing. Of about 2 million clones listed, 85% to 95% are singletons. Sample: naive CD4+ T cells sorted from blood. These receptors originate from a man aged 18 to 29 in good health. The CDR3 runs from the conserved cysteine through the conserved F or W. Each record gives: D gene, V gene, clone size, J gene, CDR3 protein, CDR3 DNA. The D gene is left open where the match is weak. Clone size is not always given. Where it is, it says once, few, many or a class for expanded clones.

d_call: -; v_call: TRBV6-5; clone_size: -; j_call: TRBJ1-3; cdr3_aa: CASTQGTFGNTIYF; cdr3_nt: TGTGCCAGCACCCAAGGGACATTTGGAAACACCATATATTTT
d_call: TRBD1; v_call: TRBV28; clone_size: -; j_call: TRBJ1-1; cdr3_aa: CASSLSGQGFSSMNTEAFF; cdr3_nt: TGTGCCAGCAGTTTATCGGGACAGGGTTTTTCCTCCATGAACACTGAAGCTTTCTTT
d_call: -; v_call: TRBV5-1; clone_size: -; j_call: TRBJ1-4; cdr3_aa: CASSPGTNNEKLFF; cdr3_nt: TGCGCCAGCAGCCCAGGGACAAATAATGAAAAACTGTTTTTT
d_call: -; v_call: TRBV19; clone_size: once; j_call: TRBJ1-1; cdr3_aa: CASSIMGGVNAFF; cdr3_nt: TGTGCCAGTAGTATTATGGGTGGGGTAAACGCTTTCTTT
d_call: -; v_call: TRBV19; clone_size: -; j_call: TRBJ2-3; cdr3_aa: CASLLGDPSTDTQYF; cdr3_nt: TGTGCCAGCCTTCTGGGGGACCCTAGCACAGATACGCAGTATTTT
d_call: -; v_call: TRBV27; clone_size: -; j_call: TRBJ2-5; cdr3_aa: CASGGYETQYF; cdr3_nt: TGTGCCAGCGGAGGGTATGAGACCCAGTACTTC
d_call: TRBD1; v_call: TRBV9; clone_size: -; j_call: TRBJ2-3; cdr3_aa: CASSSPGQVTDTQYF; cdr3_nt: TGTGCCAGCAGCTCCCCGGGACAGGTAACAGATACGCAGTATTTT
d_call: -; v_call: TRBV19; clone_size: -; j_call: TRBJ1-3; cdr3_aa: CASTPGTSGNTIYF; cdr3_nt: TGTGCCAGCACACCGGGAACCTCTGGAAACACCATATATTTT
d_call: -; v_call: TRBV29-1; clone_size: -; j_call: TRBJ1-1; cdr3_aa: CSARTGYPEAFF; cdr3_nt: TGCAGCGCCAGGACGGGGTACCCTGAAGCTTTCTTT
d_call: TRBD2; v_call: TRBV5-1; clone_size: -; j_call: TRBJ2-1; cdr3_aa: CASSPAGSWGLAGNNEQFF; cdr3_nt: TGCGCCAGCAGCCCGGCCGGGTCGTGGGGACTAGCGGGAAACAATGAGCAGTTCTTC
d_call: -; v_call: TRBV27; clone_size: -; j_call: TRBJ2-3; cdr3_aa: CASRTLTDTQYF; cdr3_nt: TGTGCCAGCAGGACCCTCACAGATACGCAGTATTTT
d_call: TRBD2; v_call: TRBV27; clone_size: -; j_call: TRBJ2-7; cdr3_aa: CASSSGGSPSYEQYF; cdr3_nt: TGTGCCAGCAGTTCTGGCGGGAGTCCTTCCTACGAGCAGTACTTC
d_call: -; v_call: TRBV28; clone_size: -; j_call: TRBJ1-2; cdr3_aa: CASSSVPTQGGYTF; cdr3_nt: TGTGCCAGCAGTTCCGTCCCCACACAGGGTGGCTACACCTTC
d_call: TRBD2; v_call: TRBV5-1; clone_size: -; j_call: TRBJ2-7; cdr3_aa: CASSDRLAGGVYEQYF; cdr3_nt: TGCGCCAGCAGCGACCGACTAGCGGGAGGGGTGTACGAGCAGTACTTC
d_call: TRBD1; v_call: TRBV10-3; clone_size: -; j_call: TRBJ2-7; cdr3_aa: CATRPGQGGYEQYF; cdr3_nt: TGTGCCACCCGACCCGGACAGGGGGGGTACGAGCAGTACTTC
d_call: TRBD2; v_call: TRBV11-2; clone_size: -; j_call: TRBJ2-1; cdr3_aa: CASSLVKRRLAWDNEQFF; cdr3_nt: TGTGCCAGCAGCTTAGTGAAAAGGAGACTAGCGTGGGACAATGAGCAGTTCTTC
d_call: -; v_call: TRBV7-6; clone_size: -; j_call: TRBJ2-7; cdr3_aa: CASSPLGTVYEQYF; cdr3_nt: TGTGCCAGCAGCCCATTGGGGACGGTCTACGAGCAGTACTTC
d_call: TRBD2; v_call: TRBV29-1; clone_size: once; j_call: TRBJ2-1; cdr3_aa: CSATTSGSVAQFF; cdr3_nt: TGCAGCGCCACGACTAGCGGGAGCGTCGCGCAGTTCTTC
d_call: -; v_call: TRBV7-9; clone_size: -; j_call: TRBJ2-1; cdr3_aa: CASSLDSSYNEQFF; cdr3_nt: TGTGCCAGCAGCTTAGACAGCTCCTACAATGAGCAGTTCTTC
d_call: -; v_call: TRBV9; clone_size: -; j_call: TRBJ2-3; cdr3_aa: CASSPGDRQGTDTQYF; cdr3_nt: TGTGCCAGCAGCCCTGGGGACCGTCAAGGGACAGATACGCAGTATTTT
d_call: TRBD1; v_call: TRBV27; clone_size: once; j_call: TRBJ2-3; cdr3_aa: CASSNRRTGWVAGYTDTQYF; cdr3_nt: TGTGCCAGCAGTAACCGCCGGACAGGGTGGGTCGCGGGCTACACAGATACGCAGTATTTT